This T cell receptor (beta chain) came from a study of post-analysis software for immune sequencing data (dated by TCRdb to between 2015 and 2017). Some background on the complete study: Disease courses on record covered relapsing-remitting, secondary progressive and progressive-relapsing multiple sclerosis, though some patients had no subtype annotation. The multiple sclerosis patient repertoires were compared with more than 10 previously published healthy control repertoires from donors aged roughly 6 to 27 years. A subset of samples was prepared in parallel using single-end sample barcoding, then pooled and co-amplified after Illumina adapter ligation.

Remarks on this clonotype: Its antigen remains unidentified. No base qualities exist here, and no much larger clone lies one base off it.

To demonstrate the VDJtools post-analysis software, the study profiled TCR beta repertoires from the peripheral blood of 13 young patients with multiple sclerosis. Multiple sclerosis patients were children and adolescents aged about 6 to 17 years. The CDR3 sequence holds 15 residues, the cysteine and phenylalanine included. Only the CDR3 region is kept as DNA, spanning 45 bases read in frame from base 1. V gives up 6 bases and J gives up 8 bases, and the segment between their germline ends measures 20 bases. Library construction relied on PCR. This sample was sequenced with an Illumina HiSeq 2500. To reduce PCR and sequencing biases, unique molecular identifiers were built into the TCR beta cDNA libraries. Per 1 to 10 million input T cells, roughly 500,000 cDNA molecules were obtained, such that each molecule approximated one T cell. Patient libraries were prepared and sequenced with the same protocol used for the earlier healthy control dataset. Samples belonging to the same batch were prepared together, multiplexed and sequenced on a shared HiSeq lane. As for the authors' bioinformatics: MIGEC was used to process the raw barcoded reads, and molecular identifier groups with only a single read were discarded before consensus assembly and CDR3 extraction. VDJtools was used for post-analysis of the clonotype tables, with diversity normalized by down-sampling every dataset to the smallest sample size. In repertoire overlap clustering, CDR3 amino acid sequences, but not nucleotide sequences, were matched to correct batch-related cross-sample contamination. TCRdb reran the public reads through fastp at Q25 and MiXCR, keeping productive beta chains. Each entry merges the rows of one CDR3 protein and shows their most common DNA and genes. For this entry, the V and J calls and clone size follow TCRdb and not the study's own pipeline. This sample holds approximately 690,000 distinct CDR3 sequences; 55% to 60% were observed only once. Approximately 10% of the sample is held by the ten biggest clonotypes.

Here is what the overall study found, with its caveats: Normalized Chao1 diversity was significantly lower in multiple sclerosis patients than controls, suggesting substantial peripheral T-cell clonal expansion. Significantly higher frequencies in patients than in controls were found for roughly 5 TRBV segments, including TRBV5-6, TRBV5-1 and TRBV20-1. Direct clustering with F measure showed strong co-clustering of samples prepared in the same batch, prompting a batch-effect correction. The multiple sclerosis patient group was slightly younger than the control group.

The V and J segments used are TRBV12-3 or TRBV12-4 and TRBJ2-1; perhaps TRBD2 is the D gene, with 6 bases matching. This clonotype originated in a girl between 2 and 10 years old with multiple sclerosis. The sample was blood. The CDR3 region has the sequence CASRGPGTGIHEQFF. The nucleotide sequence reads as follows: TGTGCCAGCAGGGGCCCCGGGACTGGGATCCATGAGCAGTTCTTC.